This T cell receptor beta chain was captured in a study of cytomegalovirus exposure and HLA in healthy donors. It was with 60 Vbeta and 13 Jbeta primers that the PCR ran. Sequencing used immunoSEQ multiplex PCR; TCRdb keeps in-frame clones, though not all of them. The sample holds fewer than 200,000 clones, about three quarters seen once. Sequencing input: PBMCs. This sequence originates from a girl between 10 and 17 years old in good health and CMV-seronegative.

Here the CDR3 reads CASSLGGVGETQYF. The DNA for the CDR3 is TGTGCCAGCAGCTTAGGGGGGGTCGGGGAGACCCAGTACTTC. The chain carries TRBV7-2 and TRBJ2-5, with D tentatively TRBD2 (6 bases). Trimming pared 1 base from V and 5 bases from J, leaving 11 bases between. CDR1 is SGHTA and CDR2 is FQGNSA in the germline V gene. This CDR3 is built from 14 residues.